This T cell receptor beta chain was captured in a study of CD8 T cells in ankylosing spondylitis. Study results and limitations: Typical of ankylosing spondylitis blood, it appeared, was a TCR beta motif of roughly eight highly homologous variants. Reactive arthritis synovial fluid and blood were previously reported to contain some motif variants. In peripheral blood, disease-linked CD8+ clones occurred at relatively low frequencies. Enrichment of disease-linked clones was reportedly significant in matched ankylosing spondylitis synovial fluid.

The CDR3 loop spans 15 amino acids. CDR1 and CDR2 from the germline V gene are MNHEY and SVGAGI. This clonotype has a count of ten or more. What it recognizes is unknown. At one boundary the junction diverges from the germline segment, which might be a read error. In making TCR beta libraries, quantitative 5'-RACE with molecular barcodes was used. TCRdb passed the 5' RACE reads through MiXCR, listing each CDR3 protein once. In the table there are some 240,000 distinct CDR3 sequences, just under 7.5% of which are singletons. Sequencing input: blood, either unsorted or a sorted T cell fraction (not recorded which). The rearrangement uses TRBV6-5 and TRBJ2-5, with D unclear. The sequence was collected from a male donor with ankylosing spondylitis. The CDR3 sequence: CASSHLGRSRLLPNF. In DNA form, the CDR3 reads TGTGCCAGCAGTCACCTCGGACGATCGAGACTCTTACCCAACTTC.